This T cell receptor (beta chain) is from a study of T-cell reconstitution after alpha-beta-depleted transplantation in children. Looked up from germline, CDR1 is DFQATT and CDR2 is SNEGSKA (reference sequence). The CDR3 length is 14 residues. V lost 2 bases, J lost 2 bases, and 12 bases lay in between. Many counts were recorded for this clonotype. Unique molecular identifiers were incorporated into the prepared TCRbeta library. MiXCR, applied by TCRdb to the PCR reads, yields one record per CDR3 protein. The repertoire consists of about 240,000 distinct CDR3 sequences, with more than 10% occurring once and the leading ten covering over 2.5%.

The sequence was collected from a human donor who donated a stem cell graft to a child with acute lymphoblastic leukemia. The input for sequencing was PBMCs from the stem cell graft donor, taken from the stem cell graft. The V and J genes are TRBV20-1 and TRBJ1-2; D unclear. The CDR3 DNA follows: TGCAGTGCTAGATCCAAGGGCAGGAACTATGGCTACACCTTC. This translates into CSARSKGRNYGYTF.